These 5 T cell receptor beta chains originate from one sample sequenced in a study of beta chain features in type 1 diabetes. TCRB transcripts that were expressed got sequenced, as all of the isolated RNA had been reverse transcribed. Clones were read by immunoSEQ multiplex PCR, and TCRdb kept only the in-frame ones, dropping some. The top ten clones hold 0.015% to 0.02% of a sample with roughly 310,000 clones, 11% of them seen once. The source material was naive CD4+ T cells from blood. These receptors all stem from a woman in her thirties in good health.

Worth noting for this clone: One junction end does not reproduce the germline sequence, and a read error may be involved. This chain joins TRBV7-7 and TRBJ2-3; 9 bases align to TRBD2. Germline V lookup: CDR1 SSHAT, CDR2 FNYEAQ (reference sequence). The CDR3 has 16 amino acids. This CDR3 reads CASSPRVAGDTDTQYF. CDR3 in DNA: TGTGCTAGCAGCCCCCGAGTAGCGGGAGACACAGATACGCAGTATTTT.

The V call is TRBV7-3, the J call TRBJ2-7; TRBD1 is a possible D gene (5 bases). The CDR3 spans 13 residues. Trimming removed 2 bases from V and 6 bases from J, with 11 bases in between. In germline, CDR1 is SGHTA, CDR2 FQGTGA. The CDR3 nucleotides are TGTGCCAGCAGCTTACTAGGGGATGGCGAGCAGTACTTC. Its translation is CASSLLGDGEQYF.

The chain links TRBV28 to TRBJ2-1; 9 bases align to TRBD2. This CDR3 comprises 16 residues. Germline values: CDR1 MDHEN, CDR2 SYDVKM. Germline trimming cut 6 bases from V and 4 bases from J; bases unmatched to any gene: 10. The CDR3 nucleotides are TGTGCCAGCAGCCCCGGCGGGCTAGCGGGGTACAATGAGCAGTTCTTC. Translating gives CASSPGGLAGYNEQFF. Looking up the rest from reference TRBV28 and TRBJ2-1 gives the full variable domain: DVKVTQSSRYLVKRTGEKVFLECVQDMDHENMFWYRQDPGLGLRLIYFSYDVKMKEKGDIPEGYSVSREKKERFSLILESASTNQTSMYLCASSPGGLAGYNEQFFGPGTRLTVL.

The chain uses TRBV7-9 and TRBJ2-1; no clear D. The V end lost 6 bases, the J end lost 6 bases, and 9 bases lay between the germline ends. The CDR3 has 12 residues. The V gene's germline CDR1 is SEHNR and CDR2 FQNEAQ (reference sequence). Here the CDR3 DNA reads TGTGCCAGCAGGAATAGCCCCAATGAGCAGTTCTTC. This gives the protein CASRNSPNEQFF.

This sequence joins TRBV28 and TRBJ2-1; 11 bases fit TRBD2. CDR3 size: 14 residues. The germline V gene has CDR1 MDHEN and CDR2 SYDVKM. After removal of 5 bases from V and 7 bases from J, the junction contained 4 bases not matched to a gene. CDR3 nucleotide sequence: TGTGCCAGCAGTACGACTAGCGGGGAAAATGAGCAGTTCTTC. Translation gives CASSTTSGENEQFF.